Following are 8 T cell receptor beta chains from one sample sequenced in a study of blood T cells in healthy people across ages. The second PCR ran roughly 6 to 12 cycles with a sample-barcoded 5' primer and J-beta primers. TCRdb passed the 5' RACE reads through MiXCR, listing each CDR3 protein once. The sample carries nearly 800,000 distinct CDR3 sequences, around 25% recorded once. A further study also used this sample, focusing on T cells of mothers and their children.

Sample: blood. The receptors originated from a boy aged 5-17 years in good health.

A word on this clonotype: Being one base from a much bigger clone, this may be a read error. V gene TRBV20-1 combines with J gene TRBJ2-1; either TRBD1 or TRBD2 may fit D (5 bases each). CDR3 length equals 14 residues. From germline, CDR1 is DFQATT and CDR2 SNEGSKA (reference sequence). CDR3 in amino acids: CSGDRDSDYNEPFF. CDR3 bases: TGCAGTGGGGACCGGGATTCTGACTACAATGAGCCGTTCTTC.

This clonotype was seen a few times. The V gene is TRBV19, the J gene TRBJ2-3; D is undetermined. The V gene lost 8 bases and the J gene lost 0 bases, with 9 bases spanning the gap. The CDR3 totals 13 residues. Looked up from germline, CDR1 is LNHDA and CDR2 is SQIVND (reference sequence). Written as DNA, the CDR3 is TGTGCCAGTCTTGAGTCTAGCACAGATACGCAGTATTTT. This encodes CASLESSTDTQYF.

This chain links TRBV7-4 with TRBJ1-6, with D perhaps matching TRBD1 (5 bases). Germline V gives CDR1 SGHVT, CDR2 SQSDAQ. The length of the CDR3 is 14 residues. V was trimmed by 5 bases and J by 7 bases, leaving 12 bases between them. CDR3 residues: CASSPVRANSPLHF. CDR3 nucleotide sequence: TGTGCCAGCAGCCCGGTCAGGGCGAATTCACCCCTCCACTTT.

The chain is built from TRBV12-3 or TRBV12-4 and TRBJ1-1, with no clear D. CDR3 length equals 13 residues. V was pared by 7 bases and J by 1 base, with 10 bases between. CDR3 residues: CASTMIENTEAFF. The CDR3 DNA is TGTGCCAGCACTATGATAGAGAACACTGAAGCTTTCTTT.

This clonotype came up once. The CDR3 DNA follows: TGTGCCAGCAGCGGACAGGGTTCGAATCGCAATCAGCCCCAGCATTTT. Translation gives CASSGQGSNRNQPQHF. The chain has TRBV12-3 or TRBV12-4 and TRBJ1-5; 8 bases map to TRBD1. V lost 6 bases and J lost 2; bases outside the gene matches: 9. This CDR3 comprises 16 residues.

V is TRBV20-1 and J is TRBJ1-1; D is ambiguous. V was cut by 0 bases and J by 5 bases, with 16 bases left in between. The CDR3 has 15 amino acids. Looked up from germline, CDR1 is DFQATT and CDR2 is SNEGSKA (reference sequence). The DNA of the CDR3 is TGCAGTGCTAGAGATCACACCTCCGGTGGGACTGAAGCTTTCTTT. This sequence encodes CSARDHTSGGTEAFF.

V and J are TRBV6-2 or TRBV6-3 and TRBJ1-1; D ambiguous. V was shortened by 2 bases and J by 2 bases, with 12 bases between the two germline ends. Germline V lookup: CDR1 MNHEY, CDR2 SVGEGT. The length of the CDR3 is 15 residues. The CDR3 spells CASSYRGLVNTEAFF. The DNA of the CDR3 is TGTGCCAGCAGTTACCGTGGGCTTGTAAACACTGAAGCTTTCTTT.

The genes are TRBV24-1 and TRBJ1-2; 7 bases line up with TRBD1. The germline CDR1 and CDR2 sequences are KGHDR and SFDVKD. The CDR3 loop spans 14 amino acids. V lost 4 bases to trimming and J lost 8 bases; unmatched junction nucleotides: 9. The CDR3 bases are TGTGCCACCAGTGAGGAAGGACAGGTCCGGGGCTACACCTTC. Residues: CATSEEGQVRGYTF.